Listed below are T cell receptor beta chains from one sample, sequenced in a study of cytomegalovirus exposure and HLA in healthy donors. Some clones are missing from TCRdb's copy, which holds only in-frame ones; the method was immunoSEQ multiplex PCR. The sample contains over 110,000 clones, 80% of which appear only once. The sequenced sample consisted of PBMCs. The receptors here all came from a man aged 40-49 years in good health and CMV-seronegative. Both conserved end residues are part of each CDR3. Each record gives: CDR3 protein, J gene, V gene, D gene. D genes are given only for firm matches.

CASSQDRGGEQYF TRBJ2-7 TRBV27 TRBD1
CASSPLGQRGSTGELFF TRBJ2-2 TRBV18 -
CAISEGGILNTEAFF TRBJ1-1 TRBV10-3 -
CAWSSDTEAFF TRBJ1-1 TRBV30 -
CASSAAGQGGTEAFF TRBJ1-1 TRBV6-6 TRBD1
CASIPGTGGNQPQHF TRBJ1-5 TRBV19 -
CASSRGAGAINTEAFF TRBJ1-1 TRBV5-1 -
CASSDPSSSGGEQYF TRBJ2-7 TRBV7-3 TRBD2
CASSREISAPPGELFF TRBJ2-2 TRBV14 -
CASSLVRTNTGELFF TRBJ2-2 TRBV5-1 -
CASSAGLAGTDTQYF TRBJ2-3 TRBV5-1 TRBD2
CASSPRTSGVGELFF TRBJ2-2 TRBV7-2 TRBD2
CASSTQTGSSYEQYF TRBJ2-7 TRBV5-6 TRBD1
CASSVGGALTDTQYF TRBJ2-3 TRBV9 -
CASSPGGLDQPQHF TRBJ1-5 TRBV5-1 -
CASSPGAAGALYNEQFF TRBJ2-1 TRBV5-4 -
CASSEDLGTGYGYTF TRBJ1-2 TRBV6-1 TRBD1
CASSLPGINSYEQYF TRBJ2-7 TRBV5-6 -
CAWGMGVGEAFF TRBJ1-1 TRBV30 -
CASSKGETGPYVQYF TRBJ2-7 TRBV6-1 -
CASSSDSKNTEAFF TRBJ1-1 TRBV11-3 -
CASSLGGHLTDTQYF TRBJ2-3 TRBV5-1 -
CSDSGGGTDTQYF TRBJ2-3 TRBV29-1 TRBD2
CANFRLNYGYTF TRBJ1-2 TRBV28 -
CAWSGATEYTEAFF TRBJ1-1 TRBV30 -
CASSKKTGMDSPLHF TRBJ1-6 TRBV4-3 -
CASRRDSGTQYF TRBJ2-3 TRBV6-5 -
CASSSSRDRAGEKLFF TRBJ1-4 TRBV7-8 TRBD1
CASSLSGTHNSPLHF TRBJ1-6 TRBV7-8 -
CASSVRAGGPGELFF TRBJ2-2 TRBV9 -
CAWSSLVLGGPQHF TRBJ1-5 TRBV30 -
CSAKGVNTEAFF TRBJ1-1 TRBV29-1 -
CASSLAGPGGNTIYF TRBJ1-3 TRBV5-1 -
CASSQDPTGDSPLHF TRBJ1-6 TRBV4-3 -
CASVTVGLGEYEQFF TRBJ2-1 TRBV7-8 TRBD2
CASSLADRGVNYGYTF TRBJ1-2 TRBV11-2 TRBD1
CASSFGTSSYEQYF TRBJ2-7 TRBV7-6 -
CASSQDLGLAGGADQFF TRBJ2-1 TRBV4-3 TRBD2
CASSFTRGPTNEKLFF TRBJ1-4 TRBV7-2 TRBD1
CASKQRLGQGGEQYF TRBJ2-7 TRBV7-6 TRBD1
CASRSGVTGELFF TRBJ2-2 TRBV6-1 -
CASSFGGGGTEETQYF TRBJ2-5 TRBV5-1 TRBD2
CASSLTLAGYNEQFF TRBJ2-1 TRBV4-2 TRBD2
CASESSLPGELFF TRBJ2-2 TRBV28 -
CASSVGLNTEAFF TRBJ1-1 TRBV6-4 -
CASSPYDQRTDNSPQHF TRBJ1-5 TRBV18 -
CASSSGTGNSGNTIYF TRBJ1-3 TRBV6-5 TRBD1
CASSLWGGGEKLFF TRBJ1-4 TRBV5-1 -
CAISGTVRGGTEAFF TRBJ1-1 TRBV10-3 TRBD1
CASSYSDRDEQYF TRBJ2-7 TRBV6-5 TRBD1
CASRTTENQPQHF TRBJ1-5 TRBV28 -
CASSTTVQAGNTIYF TRBJ1-3 TRBV5-1 -
CASRSPTGRVTEAFF TRBJ1-1 TRBV6-5 -
CAIRGDRAETQYF TRBJ2-5 TRBV10-3 TRBD1
CASSTTVSNYGYTF TRBJ1-2 TRBV5-4 -
CASSSRQGKYLYEQYF TRBJ2-7 TRBV27 TRBD1
CASSQVYPGSDQPQHF TRBJ1-5 TRBV4-1 -